The 5 T cell receptor beta chains in this list originate from one sample, sequenced in a study of cytomegalovirus exposure and HLA in healthy donors. The PCR used 60 Vbeta and 13 Jbeta primers. Data came from immunoSEQ multiplex PCR; TCRdb stores just in-frame clones and leaves some out. The sample lists around 120,000 clones; around 78% were seen once. Sequenced input: PBMCs. Receptors originate from a woman in her forties or fifties in good health and CMV-seronegative.

The table lists this clone with a few counts. The V call is TRBV25-1, the J call TRBJ1-5, with 12 nucleotides matching TRBD1. Germline trimming cut 3 bases from V and 0 bases from J; bases unmatched to any gene: 3. The CDR3 runs to 17 residues. The germline CDR1 and CDR2 sequences are MGHDK and SYGVNS. In DNA, the CDR3 is TGTGCCAGCAGTGAGGGACAGGGGGCCTATAGCAATCAGCCCCAGCATTTT. Translated: CASSEGQGAYSNQPQHF.

This chain links TRBV4-3 with TRBJ1-3; D is uncertain. CDR1 is LGHNA and CDR2 is YSLEER in the germline V gene. The CDR3 has 15 residues. V lost 0 bases to trimming and J lost 6 bases, with 12 bases between them. This CDR3 is CASSQDASVKNTIYF. The DNA of the CDR3 is TGCGCCAGCAGCCAAGACGCGAGCGTGAAAAACACCATATATTTT.

This sequence joins TRBV29-1 and TRBJ2-5; 8 bases align to TRBD2. Germline CDR1 and CDR2: SQVTM and ANQGSEA. The CDR3 runs to 12 residues. V was clipped by 4 bases and J by 2 bases; unmatched bases: 0. The CDR3 here is CSVGLAQETQYF. CDR3 nucleotide sequence: TGCAGCGTTGGACTAGCGCAAGAGACCCAGTACTTC.

The chain uses TRBV7-9 and TRBJ2-7; 8 positions match TRBD2. Germline trimming cut 7 bases from V and 3 bases from J; bases unmatched to any gene: 5. Germline V CDR1 and CDR2: SEHNR, FQNEAQ (reference sequence). This CDR3 is 13 amino acids long. The CDR3 reads CASTAGDVYEQYF. CDR3 DNA: TGTGCCAGCACAGCGGGAGACGTCTACGAGCAGTACTTC.

The rearrangement uses TRBV29-1 and TRBJ2-3, with a weak D call TRBD1 (6 bases). Trimming took off 7 bases at V and 1 base at J, with 15 bases between the two ends. The CDR3 has 14 residues. Germline V lookup: CDR1 SQVTM, CDR2 ANQGSEA. As DNA, the CDR3 is TGCAGCGCCAAACAGGGAGTCGGCACAGATACGCAGTATTTT. This translates into CSAKQGVGTDTQYF.